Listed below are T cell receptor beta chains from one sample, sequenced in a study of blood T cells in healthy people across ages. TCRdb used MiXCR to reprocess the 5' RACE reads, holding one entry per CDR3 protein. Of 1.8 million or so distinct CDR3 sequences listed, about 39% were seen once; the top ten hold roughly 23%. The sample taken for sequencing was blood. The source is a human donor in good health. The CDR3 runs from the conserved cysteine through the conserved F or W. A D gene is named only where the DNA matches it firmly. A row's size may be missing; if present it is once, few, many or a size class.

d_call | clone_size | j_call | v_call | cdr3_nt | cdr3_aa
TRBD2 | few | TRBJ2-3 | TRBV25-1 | TGTGCCAGCAGTGAGGGGGGGGGAACCACAGATACGCAGTATTTT | CASSEGGGTTDTQYF
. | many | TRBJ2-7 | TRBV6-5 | TGTGCCAGCAGAAGGACAGAGGCCTCCTACGAGCAGTACTTC | CASRRTEASYEQYF
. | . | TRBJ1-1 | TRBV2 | TGTGCCAGCAACCGTGAGATCGCTGAAGCTTTCTTT | CASNREIAEAFF
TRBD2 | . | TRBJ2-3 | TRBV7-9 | TGTGCCAGCAGGCACGGACTAGCGGATGCAGATACGCAGTATTTT | CASRHGLADADTQYF
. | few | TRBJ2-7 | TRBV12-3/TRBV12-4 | TGTGCCAGCAGTCTTTACCGAGGGGCACCTTACGAGCAGTACTTC | CASSLYRGAPYEQYF
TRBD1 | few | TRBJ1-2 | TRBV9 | TGTGCCAGCAGCGTTGGGTCAGGGGGCCACTATGGCTACACCTTC | CASSVGSGGHYGYTF
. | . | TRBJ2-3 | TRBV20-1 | TGCAGTGCTACGACGGGACACGTAAGCACAGATACGCAGTATTTT | CSATTGHVSTDTQYF
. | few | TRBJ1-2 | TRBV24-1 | TGTGCCACCAGTGATGGACAGCTTTTCTATGGCTACACCTTC | CATSDGQLFYGYTF
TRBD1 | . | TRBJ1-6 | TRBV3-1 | TGTGCCAGCAGCCCGCTCGGTACAGGGGGTTCACCCCTCCACTTT | CASSPLGTGGSPLHF
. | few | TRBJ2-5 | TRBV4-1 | TGCGCCAGCAGCCTTATTCGGGGTTTTGAGACCCAGTACTTC | CASSLIRGFETQYF
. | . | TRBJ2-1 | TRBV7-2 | TGTGCCAGCAGCCCTAGGGATTCTAGGACCCACTACAATGAGCAGTTCTTC | CASSPRDSRTHYNEQFF
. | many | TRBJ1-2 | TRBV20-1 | TGCAGTGCTAGAGATCGGGGGGTTAACTATGGCTACACCTTC | CSARDRGVNYGYTF
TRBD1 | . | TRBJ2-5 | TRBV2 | TGTGCCAGCAGTGAATTGACAGGGGAAGAGACCCAGTACTTC | CASSELTGEETQYF
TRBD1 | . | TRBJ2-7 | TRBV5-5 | TGTGCCAGCACCGGACGGGACAGGGGGTCCTACGAGCAGTACTTC | CASTGRDRGSYEQYF
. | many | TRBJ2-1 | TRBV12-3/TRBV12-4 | TGCGCCAGCAGCTTGGCAGGGGAGTCCTACAATGAGCAGTTCTTC | CASSLAGESYNEQFF
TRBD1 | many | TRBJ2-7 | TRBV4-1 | TGCGCCAGCAGCCAAGAAGGACAGGGTTACGAGCAGTACTTC | CASSQEGQGYEQYF
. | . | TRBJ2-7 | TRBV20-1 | TGCAGTGCCCAGGGGGGGGGATGGAACGAGCAGTACTTC | CSAQGGGWNEQYF
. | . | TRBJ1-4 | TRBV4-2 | TGTGCCAGCAGCCCTTCGCAGGGAAAGGGTAATGAAAAACTGTTTTTT | CASSPSQGKGNEKLFF
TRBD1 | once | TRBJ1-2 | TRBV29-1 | TGCAGCGTTGGTACCTCACTCCCAGGGGGCAATGGCTACACCTTC | CSVGTSLPGGNGYTF
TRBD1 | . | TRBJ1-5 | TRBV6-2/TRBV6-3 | TGTGCCAGCAGCCTAAACAGGGGAAGAAGTCAGCCCCAGCATTTT | CASSLNRGRSQPQHF